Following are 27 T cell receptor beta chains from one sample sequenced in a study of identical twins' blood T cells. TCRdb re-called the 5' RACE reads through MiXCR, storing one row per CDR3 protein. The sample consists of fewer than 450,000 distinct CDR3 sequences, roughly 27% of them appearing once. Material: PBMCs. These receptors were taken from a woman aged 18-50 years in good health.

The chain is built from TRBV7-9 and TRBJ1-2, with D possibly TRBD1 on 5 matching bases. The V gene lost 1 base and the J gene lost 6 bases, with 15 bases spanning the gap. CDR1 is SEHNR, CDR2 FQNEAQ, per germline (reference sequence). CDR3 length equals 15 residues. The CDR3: CASSLGLGLQDGYTF. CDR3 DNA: TGTGCCAGCAGCTTAGGCCTGGGACTCCAGGATGGCTACACCTTC. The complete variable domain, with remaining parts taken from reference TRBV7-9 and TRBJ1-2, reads DTGVSQNPRHKITKRGQNVTFRCDPISEHNRLYWYRQTLGQGPEFLTYFQNEAQLEKSRLLSDRFSAERPKGSFSTLEIQRTEQGDSAMYLCASSLGLGLQDGYTFGSGTRLTVV.

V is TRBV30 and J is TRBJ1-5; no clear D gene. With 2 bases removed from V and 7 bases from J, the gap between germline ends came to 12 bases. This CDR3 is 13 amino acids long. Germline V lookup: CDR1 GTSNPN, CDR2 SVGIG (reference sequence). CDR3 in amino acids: CAWSLSSVQPQHF. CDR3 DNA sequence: TGTGCCTGGAGTCTTAGTTCCGTCCAGCCCCAGCATTTT.

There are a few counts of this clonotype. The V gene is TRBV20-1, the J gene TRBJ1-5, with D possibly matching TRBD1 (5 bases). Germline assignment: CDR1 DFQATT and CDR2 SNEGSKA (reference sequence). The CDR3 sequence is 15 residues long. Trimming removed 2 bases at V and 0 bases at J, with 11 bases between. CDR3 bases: TGCAGTGCTAGACAGGGCCTATATAGCAATCAGCCCCAGCATTTT. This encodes CSARQGLYSNQPQHF.

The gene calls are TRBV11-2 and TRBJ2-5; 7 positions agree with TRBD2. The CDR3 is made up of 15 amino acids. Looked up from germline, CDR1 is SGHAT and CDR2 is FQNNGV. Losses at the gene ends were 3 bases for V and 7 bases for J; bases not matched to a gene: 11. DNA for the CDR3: TGTGCCAGCAGCTTTAAGCGGGGAACCTTTGGGACCCAGTACTTC. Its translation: CASSFKRGTFGTQYF.

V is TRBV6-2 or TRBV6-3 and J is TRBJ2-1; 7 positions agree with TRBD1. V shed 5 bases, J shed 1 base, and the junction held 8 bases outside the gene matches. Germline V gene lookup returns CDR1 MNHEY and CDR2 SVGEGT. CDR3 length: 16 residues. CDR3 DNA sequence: TGTGCCAGCAGTGCACACAGGGGCCTTTCCTACAATGAGCAGTTCTTC. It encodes CASSAHRGLSYNEQFF.

The CDR3, as DNA: TGCAGTGCCATACAGGGAATGTATGGCTACACCTTC. This gives the protein CSAIQGMYGYTF. V gene TRBV20-1 combines with J gene TRBJ1-2, with a tentative D call TRBD1 (6 bases). Germline loops: CDR1 DFQATT, CDR2 SNEGSKA (reference sequence). Trimming removed 6 bases from V and 5 bases from J, with 13 bases in between. The CDR3 covers 12 residues.

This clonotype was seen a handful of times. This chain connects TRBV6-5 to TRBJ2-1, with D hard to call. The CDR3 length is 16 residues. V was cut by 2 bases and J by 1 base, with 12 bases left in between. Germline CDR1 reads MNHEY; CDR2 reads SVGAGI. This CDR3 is CASSYTPLGSYNEQFF. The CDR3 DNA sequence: TGTGCCAGCAGTTACACCCCCCTGGGGTCCTACAATGAGCAGTTCTTC.

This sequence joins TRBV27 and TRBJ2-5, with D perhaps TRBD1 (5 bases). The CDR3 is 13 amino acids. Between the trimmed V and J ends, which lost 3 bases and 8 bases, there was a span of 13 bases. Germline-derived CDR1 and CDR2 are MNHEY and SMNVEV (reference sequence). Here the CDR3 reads CASSLGPGITQYF. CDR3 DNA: TGTGCCAGCAGTTTGGGGCCGGGTATCACCCAGTACTTC.

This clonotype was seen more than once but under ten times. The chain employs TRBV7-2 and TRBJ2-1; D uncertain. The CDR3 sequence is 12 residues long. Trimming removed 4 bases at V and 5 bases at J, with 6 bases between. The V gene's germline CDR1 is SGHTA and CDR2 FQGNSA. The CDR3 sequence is CASSSTDNEQFF. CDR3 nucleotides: TGTGCCAGCAGCTCCACAGACAATGAGCAGTTCTTC.

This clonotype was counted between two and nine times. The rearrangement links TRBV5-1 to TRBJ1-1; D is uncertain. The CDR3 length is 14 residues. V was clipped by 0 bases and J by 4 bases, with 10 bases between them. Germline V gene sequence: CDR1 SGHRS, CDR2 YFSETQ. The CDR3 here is CASSLGHQATEAFF. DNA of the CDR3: TGCGCCAGCAGCTTGGGACACCAGGCCACTGAAGCTTTCTTT.

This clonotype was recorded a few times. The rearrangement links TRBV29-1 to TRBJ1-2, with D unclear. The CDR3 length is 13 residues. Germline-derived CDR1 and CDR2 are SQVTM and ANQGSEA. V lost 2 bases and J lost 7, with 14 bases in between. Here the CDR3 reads CSVERSKIIGYTF. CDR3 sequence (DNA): TGCAGCGTTGAACGCAGTAAAATTATTGGCTACACCTTC.

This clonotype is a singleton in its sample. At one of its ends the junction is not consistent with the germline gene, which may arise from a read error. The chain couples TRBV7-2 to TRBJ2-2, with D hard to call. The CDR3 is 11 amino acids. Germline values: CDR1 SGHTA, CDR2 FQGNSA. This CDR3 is CAISLTRELFF. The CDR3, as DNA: TGTGCCATCAGCTTAACCCGGGAGCTGTTTTTT.

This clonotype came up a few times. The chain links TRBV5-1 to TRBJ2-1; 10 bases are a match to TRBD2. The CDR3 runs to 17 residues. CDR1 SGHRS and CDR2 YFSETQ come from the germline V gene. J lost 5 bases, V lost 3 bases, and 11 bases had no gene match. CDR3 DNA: TGCGCCAGCAGCTCCGTCCCTAGCGGGAGCGGAAACAATGAGCAGTTCTTC. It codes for CASSSVPSGSGNNEQFF.

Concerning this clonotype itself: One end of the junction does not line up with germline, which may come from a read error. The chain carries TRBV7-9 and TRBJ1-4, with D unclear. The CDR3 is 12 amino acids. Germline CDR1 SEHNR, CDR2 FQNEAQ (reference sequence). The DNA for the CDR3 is TGTGCCAACAGCTTAGAAACCCAAAAACTGTTTTTT. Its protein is CANSLETQKLFF. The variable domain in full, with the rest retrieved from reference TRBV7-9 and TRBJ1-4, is DTGVSQNPRHKITKRGQNVTFRCDPISEHNRLYWYRQTLGQGPEFLTYFQNEAQLEKSRLLSDRFSAERPKGSFSTLEIQRTEQGDSAMYLCANSLETQKLFFGSGTQLSVL.

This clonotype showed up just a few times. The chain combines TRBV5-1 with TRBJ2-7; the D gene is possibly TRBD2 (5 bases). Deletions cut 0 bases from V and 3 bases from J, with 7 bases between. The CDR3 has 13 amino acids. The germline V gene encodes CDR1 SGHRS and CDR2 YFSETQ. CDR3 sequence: CASSLEGDYEQYF. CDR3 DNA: TGCGCCAGCAGCTTGGAGGGAGACTACGAGCAGTACTTC.

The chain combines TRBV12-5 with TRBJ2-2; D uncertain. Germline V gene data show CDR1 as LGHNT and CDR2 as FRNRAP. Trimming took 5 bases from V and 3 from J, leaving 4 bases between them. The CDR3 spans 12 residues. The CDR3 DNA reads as TGTGCTAGTGGTCTGGACACCGGGGAGCTGTTTTTT. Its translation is CASGLDTGELFF.

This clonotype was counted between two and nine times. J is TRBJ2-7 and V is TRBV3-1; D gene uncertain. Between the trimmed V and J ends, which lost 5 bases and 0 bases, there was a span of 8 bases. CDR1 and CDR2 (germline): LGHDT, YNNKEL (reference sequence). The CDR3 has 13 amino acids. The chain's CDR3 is CASSWTDSYEQYF. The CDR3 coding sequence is TGTGCCAGCAGCTGGACGGACTCCTACGAGCAGTACTTC.

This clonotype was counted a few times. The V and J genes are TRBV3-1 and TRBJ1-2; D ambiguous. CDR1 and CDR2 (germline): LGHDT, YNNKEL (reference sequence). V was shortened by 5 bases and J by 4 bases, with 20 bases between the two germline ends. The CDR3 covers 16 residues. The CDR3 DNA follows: TGTGCCAGCAGCTTTTTGCGGCCAGCGACAAGCTATGGCTACACCTTC. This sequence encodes CASSFLRPATSYGYTF.

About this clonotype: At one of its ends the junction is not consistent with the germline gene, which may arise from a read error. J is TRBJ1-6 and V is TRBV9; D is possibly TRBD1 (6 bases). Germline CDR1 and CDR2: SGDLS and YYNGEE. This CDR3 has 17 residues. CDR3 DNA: TGTGCCAGCAGCGTAGCAGACAGGAGCTCCCATAATTCACCCCTCCACTTT. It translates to CASSVADRSSHNSPLHF.

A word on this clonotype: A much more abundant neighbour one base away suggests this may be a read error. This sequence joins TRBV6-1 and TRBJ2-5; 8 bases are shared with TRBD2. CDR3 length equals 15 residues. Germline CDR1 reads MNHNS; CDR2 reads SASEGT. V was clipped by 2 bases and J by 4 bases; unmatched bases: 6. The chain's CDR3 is CASSELSGGPETQYF. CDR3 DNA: TGTGCCAGCAGTGAACTATCGGGGGGGCCAGAGACCCAGTACTTC.

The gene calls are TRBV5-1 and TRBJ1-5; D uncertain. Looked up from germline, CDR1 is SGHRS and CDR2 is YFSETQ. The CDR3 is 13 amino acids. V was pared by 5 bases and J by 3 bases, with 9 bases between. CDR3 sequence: CASRGSNNQPQHF. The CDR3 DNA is TGCGCCAGCAGGGGGTCGAACAATCAGCCCCAGCATTTT.

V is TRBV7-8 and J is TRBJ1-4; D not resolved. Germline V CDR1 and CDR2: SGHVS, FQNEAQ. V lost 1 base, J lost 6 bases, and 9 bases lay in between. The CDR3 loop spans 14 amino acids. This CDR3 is CASSLVETDEKLFF. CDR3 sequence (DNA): TGTGCCAGCAGCTTAGTGGAGACGGATGAAAAACTGTTTTTT. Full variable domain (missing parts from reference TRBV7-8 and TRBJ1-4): GAGVSQSPRYKVAKRGQDVALRCDPISGHVSLFWYQQALGQGPEFLTYFQNEAQLDKSGLPSDRFFAERPEGSVSTLKIQRTQQEDSAVYLCASSLVETDEKLFFGSGTQLSVL.

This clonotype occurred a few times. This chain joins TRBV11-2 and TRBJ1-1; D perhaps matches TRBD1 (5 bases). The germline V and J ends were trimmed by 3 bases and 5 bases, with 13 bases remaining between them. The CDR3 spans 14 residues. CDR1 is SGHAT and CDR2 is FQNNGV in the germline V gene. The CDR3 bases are TGTGCCAGCAGCTTTACGGGGGTGCCGACTGAAGCTTTCTTT. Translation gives CASSFTGVPTEAFF.

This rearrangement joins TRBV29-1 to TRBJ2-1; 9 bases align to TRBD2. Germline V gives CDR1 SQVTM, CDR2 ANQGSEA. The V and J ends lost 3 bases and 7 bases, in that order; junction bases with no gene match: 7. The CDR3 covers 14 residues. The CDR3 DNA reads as TGCAGCGTTGATCAAGCGGGGGGTAGAAATGAGCAGTTCTTC. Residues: CSVDQAGGRNEQFF.

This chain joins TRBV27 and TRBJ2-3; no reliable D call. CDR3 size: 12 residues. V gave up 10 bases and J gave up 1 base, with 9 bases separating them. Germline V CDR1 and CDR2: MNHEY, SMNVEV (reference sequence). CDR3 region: CATMDRTDTQYF. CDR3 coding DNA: TGTGCCACCATGGATCGCACAGATACGCAGTATTTT.

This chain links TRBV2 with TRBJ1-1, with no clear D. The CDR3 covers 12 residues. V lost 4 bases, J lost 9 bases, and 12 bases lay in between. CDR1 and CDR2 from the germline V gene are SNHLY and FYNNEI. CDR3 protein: CASSGSGEQAFF. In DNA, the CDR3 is TGTGCCAGCAGTGGGTCAGGTGAACAAGCTTTCTTT.

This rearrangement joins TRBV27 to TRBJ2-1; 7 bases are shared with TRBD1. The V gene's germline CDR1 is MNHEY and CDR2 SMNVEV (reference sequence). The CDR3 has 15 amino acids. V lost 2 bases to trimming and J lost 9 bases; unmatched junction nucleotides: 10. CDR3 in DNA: TGTGCCAGCAGTTTACGGGACAGCAAGCGTGGTGAGCAGTTCTTC. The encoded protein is CASSLRDSKRGEQFF.